Presented here are 9 T cell receptor beta chains from one specimen sequenced in a study of T cell repertoires in cytomegalovirus infection (dated by TCRdb to about 2019). The treatment or condition label on this specimen signifies: in vitro stimulation with specific CMV peptide epitopes to enrich CMV-specific T cells. Their antigen targets remain unknown. Sequencing used an Illumina HiSeq 1500. TCRdb ran its own pipeline on the public reads, namely fastp trimming at Q25 and MiXCR clone calling, and kept in-frame beta chains. For every CDR3 protein sequence, its rows merge into one entry that carries the most common genes and DNA. The sample table contains some 920,000 distinct CDR3 sequences; only one count was recorded for roughly 31% of them. About an eighth of the sample comes from the top ten. The sequencing here drew on cultured CD8+ T cells from PBMCs, taken from culture after CMV antigen stimulation. These receptor sequences come from a human donor in good health (CMV status not recorded). Some clones in this sample may be carry-over from other donors' samples.

With regard to this clonotype: Mismatch with germline at one junction end may stem from a read error. This chain links TRBV4-1 with TRBJ1-6; unclear D gene. There are 15 residues in the CDR3. Germline-derived CDR1 and CDR2 are MGHRA and YSYEKL. The CDR3 DNA is TGCGCCAGCAGTCAAGTTGGGAGGGTGGATTCACCCCTCCACTTT. Its protein is CASSQVGRVDSPLHF.

The chain combines TRBV27 with TRBJ1-5; D is unclear. The CDR3 sequence is 12 residues long. V was trimmed by 10 bases and J by 2 bases, leaving 9 bases between them. CDR1 is MNHEY and CDR2 is SMNVEV in the germline V gene (reference sequence). CDR3: CATGRGNQPQHF. CDR3 nucleotides: TGTGCCACTGGCCGGGGCAATCAGCCCCAGCATTTT.

This clonotype was picked up a small number of times. The chain uses TRBV6-2 or TRBV6-3 and TRBJ1-4; D ambiguous. Looked up from germline, CDR1 is MNHEY and CDR2 is SVGEGT. The CDR3 loop spans 11 amino acids. V was pared by 4 bases and J by 8 bases, with 5 bases between. The CDR3 region is CASSFEEKLFF. The CDR3 DNA follows: TGTGCCAGCAGTTTCGAGGAAAAACTGTTTTTT.

Many counts were recorded for this clonotype. This rearrangement joins TRBV27 to TRBJ2-7; weak D call: TRBD1 (5 bases). This CDR3 is built from 13 residues. CDR1 and CDR2 from the germline V gene are MNHEY and SMNVEV (reference sequence). Trimming removed 2 bases from V and 3 bases from J, with 8 bases in between. In nucleotides, the CDR3 is TGTGCCAGCAGTTTAGGCAGGGACTACGAGCAGTACTTC. Residues: CASSLGRDYEQYF.

This clonotype was detected a few times. The chain uses TRBV19 and TRBJ2-7; TRBD2 aligns across 11 bases. This CDR3 contains 14 residues. The V segment lost 10 bases and the J segment 1 base; nucleotides outside the gene matches: 6. In germline, CDR1 is LNHDA, CDR2 SQIVND (reference sequence). The CDR3 coding sequence is TGTGCCACCTCCCCTAGCGGGGGGTCCTACGAGCAGTACGTC. Translation: CATSPSGGSYEQYV.

The V gene is TRBV6-5, the J gene TRBJ2-5; D might be TRBD2 (5 bases). V lost 0 bases, J lost 3 bases, and 11 bases lay in between. This CDR3 has 15 residues. Germline-derived CDR1 and CDR2 are MNHEY and SVGAGI. The CDR3 DNA reads as TGTGCCAGCAGTTACTCCTACAACGGGGAAGAGACCCAGTACTTC. Its translation is CASSYSYNGEETQYF.

The chain uses TRBV14 and TRBJ2-5; either TRBD1 or TRBD2 may fit D (5 bases each). CDR3 length: 13 amino acids. V shed 3 bases and J shed 3 bases, with 8 bases lying between them. Germline lookup yields CDR1 SGHDN and CDR2 FVKESK. The CDR3 here is CASSQWGKETQYF. The CDR3 DNA reads as TGTGCCAGCAGCCAGTGGGGGAAAGAGACCCAGTACTTC.

This clonotype was recorded at least ten times. CDR3: CASRSTGASGNTIYF. The DNA for the CDR3 is TGTGCCAGCAGATCCACAGGGGCCTCTGGAAACACCATATATTTT. The chain couples TRBV7-9 to TRBJ1-3; TRBD1 aligns across 7 bases. The V gene end was trimmed by 6 bases and the J gene end by 0 bases; junction bases not matched to a gene: 5. The germline CDR1 and CDR2 sequences are SEHNR and FQNEAQ (reference sequence). This CDR3 contains 15 residues.

A remark on this clonotype: The germline gene is not matched at one end of the junction; a read error may be the cause. The J gene is TRBJ2-3, the V gene TRBV7-2; no clear D. This CDR3 has 12 residues. Per the germline V gene, CDR1 is SGHTA and CDR2 is FQGNSA. The CDR3, as DNA: TGTGTCAGCAAACTCCCTGGCGATACGCAGTATTTT. Translation: CVSKLPGDTQYF.